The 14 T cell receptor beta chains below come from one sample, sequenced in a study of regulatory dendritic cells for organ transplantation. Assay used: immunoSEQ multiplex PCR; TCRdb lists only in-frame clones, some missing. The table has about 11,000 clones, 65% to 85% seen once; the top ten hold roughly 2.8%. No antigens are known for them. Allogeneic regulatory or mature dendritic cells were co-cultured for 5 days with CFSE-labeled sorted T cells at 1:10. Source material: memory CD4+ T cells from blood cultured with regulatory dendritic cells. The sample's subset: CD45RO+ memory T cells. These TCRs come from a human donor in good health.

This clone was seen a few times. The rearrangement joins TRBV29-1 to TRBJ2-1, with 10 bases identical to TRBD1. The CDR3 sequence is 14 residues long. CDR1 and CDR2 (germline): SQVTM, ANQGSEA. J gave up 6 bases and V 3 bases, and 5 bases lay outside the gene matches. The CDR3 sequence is CSVDRDRGFNEQFF. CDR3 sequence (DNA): TGCAGCGTTGACCGGGACAGGGGATTCAATGAGCAGTTCTTC.

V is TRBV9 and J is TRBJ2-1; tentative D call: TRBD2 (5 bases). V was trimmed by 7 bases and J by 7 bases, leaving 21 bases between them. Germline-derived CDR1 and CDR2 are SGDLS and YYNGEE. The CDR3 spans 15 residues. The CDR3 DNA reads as TGTGCCAGCCAGTACGGGGTGATGCCCGGTAATGAGCAGTTCTTC. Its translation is CASQYGVMPGNEQFF.

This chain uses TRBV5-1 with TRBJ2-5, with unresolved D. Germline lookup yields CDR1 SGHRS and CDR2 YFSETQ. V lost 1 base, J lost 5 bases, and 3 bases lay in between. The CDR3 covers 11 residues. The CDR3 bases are TGCGCCAGCAGCTTGCGGGAGACCCAGTACTTC. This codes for CASSLRETQYF.

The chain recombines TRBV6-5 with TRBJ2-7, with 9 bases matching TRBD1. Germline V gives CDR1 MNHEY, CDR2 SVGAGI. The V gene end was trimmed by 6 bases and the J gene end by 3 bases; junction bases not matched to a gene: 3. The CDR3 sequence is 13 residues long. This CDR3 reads CASRGTGRYEQYF. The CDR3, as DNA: TGTGCCAGCAGGGGGACAGGGCGCTACGAGCAGTACTTC.

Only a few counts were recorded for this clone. CDR3 nucleotide sequence: TGCGCCAGCAGCTTGGGCGGACAGGGGGCGCGAGGCTACACCTTC. Amino acids: CASSLGGQGARGYTF. The chain couples TRBV5-1 to TRBJ1-2; 11 nucleotides line up with TRBD1. V trimming: 0 bases; J trimming: 8 bases; junction bases outside the gene matches: 6. The CDR3 has 15 residues. Germline V gene data show CDR1 as SGHRS and CDR2 as YFSETQ.

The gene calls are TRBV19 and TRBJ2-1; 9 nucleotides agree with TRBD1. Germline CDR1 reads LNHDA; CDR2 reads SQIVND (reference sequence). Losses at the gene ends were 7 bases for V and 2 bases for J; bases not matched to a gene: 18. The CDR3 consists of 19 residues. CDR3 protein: CASKSTGGKNVRPYNEQFF. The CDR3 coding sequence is TGTGCCAGTAAGAGTACAGGGGGCAAGAATGTAAGGCCCTACAATGAGCAGTTCTTC.

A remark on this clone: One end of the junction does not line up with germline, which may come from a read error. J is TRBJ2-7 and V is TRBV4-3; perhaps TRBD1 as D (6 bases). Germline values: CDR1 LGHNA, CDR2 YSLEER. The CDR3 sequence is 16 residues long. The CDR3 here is CAGSPQTQQGKNEQYF. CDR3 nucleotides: TGCGCCGGCAGCCCCCAGACGCAACAGGGTAAGAACGAGCAGTACTTC.

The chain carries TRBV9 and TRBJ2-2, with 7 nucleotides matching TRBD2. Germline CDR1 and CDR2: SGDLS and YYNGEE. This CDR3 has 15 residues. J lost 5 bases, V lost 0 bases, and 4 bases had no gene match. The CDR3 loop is CASSVAREGTGELFF. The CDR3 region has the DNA TGTGCCAGCAGCGTAGCCAGGGAGGGAACCGGGGAGCTGTTTTTT.

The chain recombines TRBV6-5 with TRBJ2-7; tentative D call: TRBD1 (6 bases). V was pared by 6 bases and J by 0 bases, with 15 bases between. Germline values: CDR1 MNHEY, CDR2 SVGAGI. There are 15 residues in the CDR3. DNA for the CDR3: TGTGCCAGCAGGAGGGGACAAGCCCTCTCCTACGAGCAGTACTTC. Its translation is CASRRGQALSYEQYF.

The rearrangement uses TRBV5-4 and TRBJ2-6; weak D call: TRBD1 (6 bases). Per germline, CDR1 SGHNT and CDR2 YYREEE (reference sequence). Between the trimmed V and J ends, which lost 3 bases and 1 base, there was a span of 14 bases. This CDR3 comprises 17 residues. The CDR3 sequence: CASSSGQRASGANVLTF. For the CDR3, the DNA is TGTGCCAGCAGCTCCGGACAGCGCGCATCTGGGGCCAACGTCCTGACTTTC.

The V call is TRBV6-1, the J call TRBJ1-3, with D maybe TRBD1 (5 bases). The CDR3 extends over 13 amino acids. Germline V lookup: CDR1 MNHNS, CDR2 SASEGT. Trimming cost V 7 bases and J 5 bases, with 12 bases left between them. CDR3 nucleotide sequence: TGTGCCAGCAAGGATGGGGGGAGAAACACCATATATTTT. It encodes CASKDGGRNTIYF.

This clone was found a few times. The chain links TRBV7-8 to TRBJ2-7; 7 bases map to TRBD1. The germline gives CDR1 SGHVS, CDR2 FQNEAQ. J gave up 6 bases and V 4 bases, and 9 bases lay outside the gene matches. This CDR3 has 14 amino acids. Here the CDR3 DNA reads TGTGCCAGCAGCTCACGGATGAGACAGGGCGAGCAGTACTTC. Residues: CASSSRMRQGEQYF.

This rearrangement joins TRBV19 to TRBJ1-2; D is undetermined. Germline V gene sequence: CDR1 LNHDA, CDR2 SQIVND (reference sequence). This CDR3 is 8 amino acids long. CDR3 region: CGGYGYTF. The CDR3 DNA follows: TGTGGAGGGTATGGCTACACCTTC.

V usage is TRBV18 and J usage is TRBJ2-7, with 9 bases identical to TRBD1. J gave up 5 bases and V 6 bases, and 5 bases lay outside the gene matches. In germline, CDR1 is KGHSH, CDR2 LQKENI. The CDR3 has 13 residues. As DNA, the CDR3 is TGTGCCAGCTCGGCCACAGGGGGCAACGAGCAGTACTTC. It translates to CASSATGGNEQYF.